This T cell receptor beta chain stems from a study of molecular identifiers for immune sequencing clone quantification. On the study more broadly: In replicates, RNA from roughly 21,000 or 96,000 naive CD8 cells was split five ways, four sequenced. Findings and caveats of the study: One cell's worth of spiked Jurkat TCR RNA was reportedly detectable among approximately 990,000 naive cells.

Naive CD8 T cells were sorted, and the gate applied was CD8+CD4-CCR7+CD45RA+. TCRdb reprocessed the PCR reads with MiXCR, giving one entry per CDR3 protein. The sample yields about 40,000 distinct CDR3 sequences, approximately 17% seen once. This clonotype occurred many times. Its antigen is unidentified. V lost 5 bases to trimming and J lost 9 bases, with 15 bases between them. This CDR3 region has 13 residues. The germline gives CDR1 PRHDT, CDR2 FYEKMQ (reference sequence). The clonotype originates from a human donor in good health. Some libraries in this study had Jurkat cell RNA spiked in. The material sequenced was naive CD8+ T cells from blood, with Jurkat cell RNA spiked in. Subset given: FACS-sorted CD8+CD4-CCR7+CD45RA+ naive T cells. The chain couples TRBV13 to TRBJ2-3; D is ambiguous. The CDR3: CASSPGRGGTQYF. DNA of the CDR3: TGTGCCAGCAGCCCGGGCCGTGGCGGAACGCAGTATTTT.